The entry below gives a single TCR beta chain sequence along with its context. The antigen is not known. This may arise from a read error, as a much more abundant clone is one base away. The data were obtained in a study of tumor and adjacent non-tumor tissue in lung cancer. The overall study: Each sample yielded 4 million to 5 million productive TCRbeta reads on average.

The CDR3 is made up of 11 amino acids. Between the trimmed V and J ends, which lost 2 bases and 11 bases, there was a span of 7 bases. Germline CDR1 SEHNR, CDR2 FQNEAQ (reference sequence). TCRbeta libraries were built with three rounds of nested PCR, modified from ARM-PCR. TCRdb ran MiXCR on the multiplex PCR reads and lists one entry per CDR3 protein. The table has about 75,000 distinct CDR3 sequences, about three quarters seen once. The template was RNA from unsorted bulk tissue. Chemotherapy-naive patients with new lung cancer underwent thoracic surgery in China, August–late 2014. Study outcomes and limitations: Shorter survival was associated with higher TCR diversity in tumors. Tumor repertoires had a smaller top 100 clone share than normal lung.

The receptor was derived from a woman between 50 and 59 years old with non-small cell lung cancer. Material for sequencing was lung tumor tissue. The V and J genes are TRBV7-9 and TRBJ2-1; tentatively, D is TRBD2 (6 bases). The CDR3 here is CASSLRGKQFF. The CDR3, as DNA: TGTGCCAGCAGCTTACGGGGGAAGCAGTTCTTC.